This TCR beta chain was identified during a study of T cell responses to AZD1222 COVID-19 vaccine. Whole-study results and caveats: Repertoire collection took place solely once the T cell response had peaked. In a largely white British group with more females than males, clonal diversity was possibly underestimated. Unmutated regions of variants are reportedly targeted by nearly half of spike-specific TCRs.

A note on this clone: As yet, its antigen is unknown.

Here immunoSEQ multiplex PCR was the method, and the copy in TCRdb shows in-frame clones only, minus some. In the table there are around 85,000 clones, around 85% of which are singletons. CDR3 length: 13 residues. The V and J ends lost 3 bases and 8 bases respectively, with 14 bases between them. Germline V gives CDR1 SGHDT, CDR2 YYEEEE. This specimen was peripheral blood, taken on day 0 of AZD1222 vaccination. This TCR was recovered from an adult in good health. J is TRBJ1-2 and V is TRBV5-6; tentative D call: TRBD1 (5 bases). The chain's CDR3 is CASSWARVEGYTF. CDR3 nucleotide sequence: TGTGCCAGCAGCTGGGCCAGGGTGGAAGGCTACACCTTC.